This is a list of T cell receptor beta chains from one sample in a study of T cells expressing NK-cell markers. TCRdb reprocessed the 5' RACE reads, keeping one entry per CDR3 protein, no DNA. This sample carries 150,000 or so distinct CDR3 sequences, with less than 40% going to the ten biggest clones. The sequenced sample consisted of blood T cells: a sorted CD56 or NKG2C T cell subset, CD4+ or CD8+ T cells, or bulk PBMC T cells (not recorded which). The source is a woman between 45 and 60 years old in good health. Each CDR3 is given with its conserved first and last residue. Rows may omit the clone size; those that give it use once, few, many or a size class.

J | V | size | CDR3
TRBJ2-6 | TRBV7-9 | - | CASSSSRGPLSGANVLTF
TRBJ2-1 | TRBV15 | - | CATSSPQGGQSEQFF
TRBJ2-2 | TRBV12-5 | - | CASGLAANTGELFF
TRBJ2-3 | TRBV7-3 | - | CASSLTIQENTQYF
TRBJ2-1 | TRBV27 | - | CASSWMGSYNEQFF
TRBJ1-3 | TRBV6-5 | - | CASSPLAGNTIYF
TRBJ2-1 | TRBV20-1 | - | CSARDRETSEFNEQFF
TRBJ2-5 | TRBV6-6 | - | CASSPRGSGREETQYF
TRBJ2-3 | TRBV9 | medium-sized | CASSVGAGGTDTQYF
TRBJ1-3 | TRBV20-1 | - | CSASPTVTSGNTIYF
TRBJ2-6 | TRBV4-1 | - | CASSPLGTGGSLSGANVLTF
TRBJ2-3 | TRBV6-2/TRBV6-3 | - | CASSYLDSADTQYF
TRBJ2-1 | TRBV5-1 | - | CASSLEWFGTRLGNEQFF
TRBJ2-1 | TRBV7-9 | - | CASSLIPAAGGPWSSYNEQFF
TRBJ1-2 | TRBV29-1 | - | CSVEDLDRGRKSYGYTF
TRBJ2-1 | TRBV19 | - | CASSPVAGPYNEQFF
TRBJ2-1 | TRBV6-5 | - | CASSYSSAYLHEQFF
TRBJ2-7 | TRBV12-3/TRBV12-4 | - | CASSFEGRYEQYF
TRBJ1-2 | TRBV12-3/TRBV12-4 | - | CASSLAAEYYGYTF
TRBJ2-1 | TRBV20-1 | - | CSPWGLAGGPDLSNEQFF
TRBJ1-5 | TRBV2 | - | CASAGGDHYSNQPQHF
TRBJ1-1 | TRBV5-1 | - | CASSLTGGFVTEAFF
TRBJ1-2 | TRBV30 | - | CAWSLGEGYTF
TRBJ2-1 | TRBV14 | - | CASSGDRFNEQFF
TRBJ1-1 | TRBV5-5 | - | CASSFNFGTGTEAFF
TRBJ2-7 | TRBV7-9 | - | CASSSSTSSYEQYF
TRBJ2-2 | TRBV10-3 | - | CAIKGGTENTGELFF
TRBJ2-7 | TRBV11-3 | - | CASSFRTYEQYF
TRBJ2-2 | TRBV6-5 | - | CASSYPGSGAGELFF